Following are 19 T cell receptor beta chains from one sample sequenced in a study of T cell changes during pregnancy in multiple sclerosis. Assay used: immunoSEQ multiplex PCR; TCRdb lists only in-frame clones, some missing. This sample has some 110,000 clones, with about 90% found just once. Sequenced material: peripheral blood, taken after pregnancy. These receptors were collected from a female donor with multiple sclerosis, enrolled in a pregnancy study.

The chain is built from TRBV2 and TRBJ1-4; perhaps TRBD1 as D (6 bases). The V end was cut by 6 bases, the J end by 7 bases, with 9 bases between. Germline V CDR1 and CDR2: SNHLY, FYNNEI. The CDR3 length is 12 residues. CDR3 nucleotides: TGTGCCAGCAGCCTACAGGGTGAAAAACTGTTTTTT. Encoded protein: CASSLQGEKLFF. The full variable domain, completed using reference TRBV2 and TRBJ1-4, is EPEVTQTPSHQVTQMGQEVILRCVPISNHLYFYWYRQILGQKVEFLVSFYNNEISEKSEIFDDQFSVERPDGSNFTLKIRSTKLEDSAMYFCASSLQGEKLFFGSGTQLSVL.

This chain uses TRBV7-9 with TRBJ2-5; 7 positions agree with TRBD1. CDR3 length equals 13 residues. Germline V gene sequence: CDR1 SEHNR, CDR2 FQNEAQ (reference sequence). V lost 7 bases, J lost 5 bases, and 7 bases stayed unmatched. The CDR3 bases are TGTGCCAGCAAAACAGGGGCCCGGGAGACCCAGTACTTC. Its translation is CASKTGARETQYF.

The chain recombines TRBV6-1 with TRBJ1-3, with 9 bases lining up with TRBD1. J was trimmed by 8 bases and V by 11 bases; bases with no gene match: 16. Germline CDR1 MNHNS, CDR2 SASEGT. This CDR3 has 15 residues. CDR3 DNA sequence: TGTGCCGCAGGGACAGGGAGGGGTCCAGCCGACACCATATATTTT. Its protein product is CAAGTGRGPADTIYF.

Worth noting for this clone: The same CDR3 can be traced to other DNA sequences in this sample. The chain joins TRBV9 to TRBJ2-5; 10 bases fit TRBD2. Germline values: CDR1 SGDLS, CDR2 YYNGEE. J gave up 4 bases and V 0 bases, and 3 bases lay outside the gene matches. This CDR3 region has 15 residues. CDR3 coding DNA: TGTGCCAGCAGCGTAGGACTAGCGGGTGGAGAGACCCAGTACTTC. This codes for CASSVGLAGGETQYF.

V usage is TRBV4-2 and J usage is TRBJ2-1; 8 bases agree with TRBD2. With V trimmed by 3 bases and J by 6 bases, 13 bases remained unmatched. Germline values: CDR1 LGHNA, CDR2 YNFKEQ. The CDR3 loop spans 17 amino acids. The CDR3 protein is CASSHGALAGGFNEQFF. CDR3 nucleotides: TGTGCCAGCAGCCACGGGGCTTTGGCGGGGGGCTTCAATGAGCAGTTCTTC.

The chain links TRBV7-3 to TRBJ2-3, with TRBD1 matching 7 bases. The CDR3 sequence is 14 residues long. The germline gives CDR1 SGHTA, CDR2 FQGTGA. With 5 bases clipped from V and 10 bases from J, the junction kept 12 bases outside the gene matches. The DNA for the CDR3 is TGTGCCAGCAGCCCCTGGGGGTGGGACAGCGCGCAGTATTTT. It is translated as CASSPWGWDSAQYF.

J is TRBJ2-7 and V is TRBV27, with 11 positions matching TRBD2. V lost 5 bases and J lost 0; bases outside the gene matches: 6. The CDR3 has 16 amino acids. The germline CDR1 and CDR2 sequences are MNHEY and SMNVEV (reference sequence). CDR3 DNA: TGTGCCAGCAGTCCACTAGCGGGAGCCCCCTCCTACGAGCAGTACTTC. It translates to CASSPLAGAPSYEQYF.

The chain has TRBV28 and TRBJ2-7; D not resolved. Trimming took 4 bases from V and 3 from J, leaving 7 bases between them. Germline values: CDR1 MDHEN, CDR2 SYDVKM. This CDR3 comprises 12 residues. CDR3 residues: CASSSSRYEQYF. CDR3 in DNA: TGTGCCAGCAGTTCCTCCCGCTACGAGCAGTACTTC.

The genes are TRBV19 and TRBJ1-2, with a tentative D call TRBD1 (6 bases). CDR1 LNHDA and CDR2 SQIVND come from the germline V gene (reference sequence). V dropped 5 bases and J dropped 5 bases, with 15 bases sitting between them. This CDR3 region has 14 residues. The CDR3 DNA is TGTGCCAGTAGTGACTACCGACAGGCTTATGGCTACACCTTC. Translated: CASSDYRQAYGYTF.

The V and J genes are TRBV6-1 and TRBJ1-2; TRBD1 is a possible D gene (5 bases). V lost 8 bases and J lost 4, with 20 bases in between. This CDR3 has 15 residues. CDR1 is MNHNS and CDR2 is SASEGT in the germline V gene. CDR3 nucleotide sequence: TGTGCCAGCGGCACCTTGGCAGGGCACACCTATGGCTACACCTTC. It is translated as CASGTLAGHTYGYTF.

J is TRBJ1-5 and V is TRBV27; D gene ambiguous. The CDR3 totals 14 residues. Trimming took 4 bases from V and 3 from J, leaving 10 bases between them. Germline lookup yields CDR1 MNHEY and CDR2 SMNVEV (reference sequence). The CDR3 coding sequence is TGTGCCAGCAGTTCTCACAGTACCAATCAGCCCCAGCATTTT. Translating gives CASSSHSTNQPQHF.

The chain joins TRBV5-6 to TRBJ2-3, with D perhaps TRBD1 (5 bases). The germline V and J ends were trimmed by 1 base and 2 bases, with 14 bases remaining between them. The CDR3 is 16 residues long. Germline V gene lookup returns CDR1 SGHDT and CDR2 YYEEEE. The CDR3: CASSLNTGPYTDTQYF. As DNA, the CDR3 is TGTGCCAGCAGCTTGAATACAGGCCCCTACACAGATACGCAGTATTTT.

The chain has TRBV5-4 and TRBJ1-1; TRBD1 is a possible D gene (6 bases). The CDR3 covers 13 residues. Trimming left V 0 bases short and J 5 bases short, with 8 bases between. From germline, CDR1 is SGHNT and CDR2 YYREEE (reference sequence). CDR3 sequence: CASSLGRGTEAFF. The DNA of the CDR3 is TGTGCCAGCAGCTTGGGCAGGGGAACTGAAGCTTTCTTT.

This clone was observed once. The chain is built from TRBV5-4 and TRBJ1-1; D might be TRBD1 (5 bases). Deletions cut 6 bases from V and 1 base from J, with 10 bases between. In germline, CDR1 is SGHNT, CDR2 YYREEE (reference sequence). The CDR3 consists of 13 residues. As DNA, the CDR3 is TGTGCCAGCAACGACAGACGGAACACTGAAGCTTTCTTT. The encoded protein is CASNDRRNTEAFF. Variable domain in full (rest from reference TRBV5-4 and TRBJ1-1): ETGVTQSPTHLIKTRGQQVTLRCSSQSGHNTVSWYQQALGQGPQFIFQYYREEENGRGNFPPRFSGLQFPNYSSELNVNALELDDSALYLCASNDRRNTEAFFGQGTRLTVV.

The chain recombines TRBV7-3 with TRBJ1-1; D is perhaps TRBD1 (5 bases). Germline V gene lookup returns CDR1 SGHTA and CDR2 FQGTGA. V shed 3 bases and J shed 3 bases, with 29 bases lying between them. This CDR3 has 20 amino acids. CDR3 protein: CASSFSWPGTRRDFYTEAFF. The CDR3 region has the DNA TGTGCCAGCAGCTTTTCCTGGCCGGGGACCAGGAGGGATTTTTACACTGAAGCTTTCTTT.

This clone was counted a single time. The chain carries TRBV6-5 and TRBJ1-6; D is undetermined. V dropped 7 bases and J dropped 5 bases, with 12 bases sitting between them. This CDR3 spans 14 amino acids. The germline V gene encodes CDR1 MNHEY and CDR2 SVGAGI. CDR3: CASTPAGNNSPLHF. DNA of the CDR3: TGTGCCAGCACCCCGGCGGGTAATAATTCACCCCTCCACTTT.

The chain couples TRBV9 to TRBJ1-2; 8 bases line up with TRBD1. The V segment lost 4 bases and the J segment 7 bases; nucleotides outside the gene matches: 9. The V gene's germline CDR1 is SGDLS and CDR2 YYNGEE. CDR3 length: 14 amino acids. CDR3 region: CASSYDRGTGGYTF. The CDR3 bases are TGTGCCAGCAGCTATGACAGGGGCACGGGTGGCTACACCTTC.

The V and J genes are TRBV4-1 and TRBJ1-1, with no clear D. Germline-derived CDR1 and CDR2 are MGHRA and YSYEKL. The CDR3 runs 13 residues. V gave up 5 bases and J gave up 1 base, with 8 bases separating them. The CDR3 DNA follows: TGCGCCAGCAGCGCGAATCAGAACACTGAAGCTTTCTTT. Its translation: CASSANQNTEAFF.

The V and J genes are TRBV28 and TRBJ1-5; TRBD1 might be the D (5 bases). V was pared by 4 bases and J by 2 bases, with 12 bases between. In germline, CDR1 is MDHEN, CDR2 SYDVKM. The CDR3 has 15 amino acids. CDR3 residues: CASSYGGIGNQPQHF. In DNA form, the CDR3 reads TGTGCCAGCAGTTACGGGGGGATCGGCAATCAGCCCCAGCATTTT.